A single T cell receptor beta chain is shown here with its context. As handled by the study authors: Reference gene primer amplification gave nucleated cell count estimates. Data came from immunoSEQ multiplex PCR; TCRdb stores just in-frame clones and leaves some out. V and J calls and clone size come straight from that table; D and trimming were deduced from the DNA. The sample has about 30,000 clones, roughly 88% seen once. This record belongs to a study of blood T cell repertoires in COVID-19. This CDR3 has 14 amino acids. With 4 bases clipped from V and 5 bases from J, the junction kept 6 bases outside the gene matches. Germline values: CDR1 MGHRA, CDR2 YSYEKL.

The specimen was peripheral blood. The V and J genes are TRBV4-1 and TRBJ2-7, with 9 bases that match TRBD1. The clonotype comes from a human donor in a cohort sampled during active COVID-19. The CDR3: CASSPGQGMDEQYF. CDR3 in DNA: TGCGCCAGCAGCCCTGGACAGGGGATGGACGAGCAGTACTTC.